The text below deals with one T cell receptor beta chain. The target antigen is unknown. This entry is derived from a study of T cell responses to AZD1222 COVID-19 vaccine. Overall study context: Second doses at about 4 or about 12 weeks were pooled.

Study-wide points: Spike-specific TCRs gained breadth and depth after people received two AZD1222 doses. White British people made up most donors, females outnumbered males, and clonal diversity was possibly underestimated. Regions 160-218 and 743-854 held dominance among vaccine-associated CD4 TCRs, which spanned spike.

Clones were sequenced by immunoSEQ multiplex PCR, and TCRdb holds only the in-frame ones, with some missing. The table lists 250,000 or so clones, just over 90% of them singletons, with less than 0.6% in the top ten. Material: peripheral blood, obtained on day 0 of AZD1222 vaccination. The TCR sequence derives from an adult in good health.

The CDR3 nucleotides are TGTGCCAGCAGCCCGCCCCCTCTGAGGAGCGAGCAGTACTTC. This sequence encodes CASSPPPLRSEQYF. The chain links TRBV7-2 to TRBJ2-7; no definite D call. V shed 5 bases and J shed 6 bases, with 17 bases lying between them. CDR1 and CDR2 (germline): SGHTA, FQGNSA. This CDR3 is built from 14 residues.